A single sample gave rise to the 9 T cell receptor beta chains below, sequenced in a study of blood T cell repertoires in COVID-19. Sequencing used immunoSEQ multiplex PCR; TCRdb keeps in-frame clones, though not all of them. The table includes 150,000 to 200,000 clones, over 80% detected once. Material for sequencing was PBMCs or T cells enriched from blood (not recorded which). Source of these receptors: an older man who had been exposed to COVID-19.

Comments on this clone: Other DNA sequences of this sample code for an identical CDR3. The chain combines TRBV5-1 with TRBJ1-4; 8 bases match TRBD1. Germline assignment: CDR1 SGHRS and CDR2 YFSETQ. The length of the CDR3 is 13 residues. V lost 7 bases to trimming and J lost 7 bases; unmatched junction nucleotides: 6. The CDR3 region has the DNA TGCGCCAGCCGGACAGGGCGCGGTGAAAAACTGTTTTTT. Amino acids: CASRTGRGEKLFF. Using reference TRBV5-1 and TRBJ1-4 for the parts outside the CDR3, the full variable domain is KAGVTQTPRYLIKTRGQQVTLSCSPISGHRSVSWYQQTPGQGLQFLFEYFSETQRNKGNFPGRFSGRQFSNSRSEMNVSTLELGDSALYLCASRTGRGEKLFFGSGTQLSVL.

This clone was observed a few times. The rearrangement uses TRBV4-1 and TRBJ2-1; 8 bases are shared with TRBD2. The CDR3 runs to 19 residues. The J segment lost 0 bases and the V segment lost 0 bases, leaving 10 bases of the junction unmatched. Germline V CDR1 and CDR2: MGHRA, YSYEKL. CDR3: CASSQDLASGSSSYNEQFF. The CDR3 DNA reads TGCGCCAGCAGCCAAGATCTGGCTAGCGGGTCCAGCTCCTACAATGAGCAGTTCTTC.

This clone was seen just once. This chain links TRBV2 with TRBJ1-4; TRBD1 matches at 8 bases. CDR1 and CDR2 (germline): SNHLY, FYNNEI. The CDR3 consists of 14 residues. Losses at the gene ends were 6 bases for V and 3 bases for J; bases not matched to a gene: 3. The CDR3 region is CASSSQGANEKLFF. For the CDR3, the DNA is TGTGCCAGCAGCTCACAGGGGGCTAATGAAAAACTGTTTTTT.

CDR3 nucleotides: TGCGCCAGCAGTGAGTCGAGGGTGGGTGAGCAGTTCTTC. Protein sequence: CASSESRVGEQFF. This chain connects TRBV10-1 to TRBJ2-1, with D maybe TRBD2 (5 bases). Deletions cut 0 bases from V and 9 bases from J, with 9 bases between. Germline V gene sequence: CDR1 WNHNN, CDR2 SYGVQD (reference sequence). This CDR3 contains 13 residues.

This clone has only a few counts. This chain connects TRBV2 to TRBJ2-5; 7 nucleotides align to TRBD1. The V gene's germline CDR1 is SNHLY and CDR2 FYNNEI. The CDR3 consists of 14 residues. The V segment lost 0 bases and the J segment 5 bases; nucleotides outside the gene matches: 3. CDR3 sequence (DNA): TGTGCCAGCAGTGAAGCACGAGGGGGCGAGACCCAGTACTTC. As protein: CASSEARGGETQYF.

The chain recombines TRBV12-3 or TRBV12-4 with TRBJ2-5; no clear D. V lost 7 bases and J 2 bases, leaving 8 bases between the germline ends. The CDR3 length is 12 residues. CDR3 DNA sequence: TGTGCCAGCAATCGCGAACAAGAGACCCAGTACTTC. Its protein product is CASNREQETQYF.

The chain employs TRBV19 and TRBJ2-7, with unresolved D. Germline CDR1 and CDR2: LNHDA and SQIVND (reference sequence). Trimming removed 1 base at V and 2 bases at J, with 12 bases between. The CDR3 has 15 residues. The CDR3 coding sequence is TGTGCCAGTAGTATAGGAATAGTGTCCGCCTACGAGCAGTACTTC. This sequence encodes CASSIGIVSAYEQYF. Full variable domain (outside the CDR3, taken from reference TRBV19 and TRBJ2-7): DGGITQSPKYLFRKEGQNVTLSCEQNLNHDAMYWYRQDPGQGLRLIYYSQIVNDFQKGDIAEGYSVSREKKESFPLTVTSAQKNPTAFYLCASSIGIVSAYEQYFGPGTRLTVT.

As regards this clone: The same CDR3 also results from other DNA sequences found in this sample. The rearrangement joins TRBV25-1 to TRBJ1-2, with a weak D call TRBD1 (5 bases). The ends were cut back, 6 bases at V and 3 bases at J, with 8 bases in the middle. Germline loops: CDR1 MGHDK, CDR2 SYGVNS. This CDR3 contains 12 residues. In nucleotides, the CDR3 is TGTGCCAGCAGGGGGGGGGACTATGGCTACACCTTC. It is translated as CASRGGDYGYTF.

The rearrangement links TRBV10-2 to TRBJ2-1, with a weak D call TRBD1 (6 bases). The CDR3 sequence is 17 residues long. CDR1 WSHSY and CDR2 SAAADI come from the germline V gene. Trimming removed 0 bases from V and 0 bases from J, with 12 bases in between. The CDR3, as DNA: TGCGCCAGCAGTGAGTCGAGTGGGGGCCTCTCCTACAATGAGCAGTTCTTC. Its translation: CASSESSGGLSYNEQFF.